A selection of T cell receptor beta chains follows, all from one sample in a study of T cell responses to AZD1222 COVID-19 vaccine. Generated by immunoSEQ multiplex PCR, the TCRdb table keeps only in-frame clones and is missing some. The sample shows over 130,000 clones, around 90% of them seen only once. The source was peripheral blood, collected 28 days after the second dose of the MenACWY control vaccine. The receptors here all came from an adult who received the MenACWY meningococcal vaccine as a control. The CDR3 runs from the conserved cysteine through the conserved F or W. A D gene is named only where the DNA matches it firmly. The size field is filled for only some rows; it gives once, few, many or a size class.

V,size,D,J,DNA,CDR3
TRBV20-1,NA,TRBD2,TRBJ2-7,TGCAGTGCTAGTACGGGACTAGCGGCCTACGAGCAGTACTTC,CSASTGLAAYEQYF
TRBV19,NA,NA,TRBJ1-3,TGTGCCAGTACGAGGGTCGCGAGCTCTGGAAACACCATATATTTT,CASTRVASSGNTIYF
TRBV28,NA,NA,TRBJ2-4,TGTGCCAGCAGTTTAGGTGGACTCTCTATTCAGTACTTC,CASSLGGLSIQYF
TRBV18,few,NA,TRBJ2-7,TGTGCCAGCTCACAGGACTCCTACGAGCAGTACTTC,CASSQDSYEQYF
TRBV29-1,once,NA,TRBJ1-2,TGCAGCGTTCAGTGGAAGTATGGCTACACCTTC,CSVQWKYGYTF
TRBV28,NA,TRBD2,TRBJ2-1,TGTGCCAGCAGTTTAGCGGGGGGCGGCCACAATGAGCAGTTCTTC,CASSLAGGGHNEQFF
TRBV7-3,once,NA,TRBJ2-1,TGTGCCAGCAGCTTAAGAGGGACGACCTACAATGAGCAGTTCTTC,CASSLRGTTYNEQFF
TRBV9,NA,TRBD2,TRBJ2-1,TGTGCCAGCAGCGTAGCGGGGGTAGCGGGAGGGCCGGGGAATGAGCAGTTCTTC,CASSVAGVAGGPGNEQFF
TRBV7-9,NA,NA,TRBJ1-6,TGTGCCAGCAGCTTATCGGCCAGCTCCTATAATTCACCCCTCCACTTT,CASSLSASSYNSPLHF
TRBV24-1,NA,TRBD1,TRBJ2-2,TGTGCCACCAGTGATTGGAGACAGGGTCTGGGCGGGGAGCTGTTTTTT,CATSDWRQGLGGELFF
TRBV6-4,NA,NA,TRBJ2-3,TGTGCCAGCAGTGGGGAGAGCACAGATACGCAGTATTTT,CASSGESTDTQYF
TRBV13,NA,TRBD1,TRBJ1-2,TGTGCCAGCAGCTTAGGCCCCGCAGGGGGAAGTAACTATGGCTACACCTTC,CASSLGPAGGSNYGYTF
TRBV2,NA,NA,TRBJ2-2,TGTGCCAGCATAAAGGACGGAGGCCCCGGGGAGCTGTTTTTT,CASIKDGGPGELFF
TRBV10-3,NA,NA,TRBJ2-3,TGTGCCATCAGTGAGCGAGGGTTCGATACGCAGTATTTT,CAISERGFDTQYF
TRBV10-3,NA,TRBD1,TRBJ1-6,TGTGCCATCAGTAGGACAGGGGGCAATTCACCCCTCCACTTT,CAISRTGGNSPLHF
TRBV5-5,NA,NA,TRBJ1-3,TGTGCCAGCAGCCCAGGTTCCTCTGGAAACACCATATATTTT,CASSPGSSGNTIYF
TRBV19,NA,TRBD1,TRBJ1-1,TGTGCCAGTAGTGCAGGGGGCGCGGGCACTGAAGCTTTCTTT,CASSAGGAGTEAFF
TRBV4-3,NA,NA,TRBJ2-7,TGCGCCAGCAGCCCCCAAATTCACTACGAGCAGTACTTC,CASSPQIHYEQYF
TRBV5-1,NA,NA,TRBJ1-4,TGCGCCAGCAGCTTGGAATCAGCAGCAACTAATGAAAAACTGTTTTTT,CASSLESAATNEKLFF
TRBV6-5,NA,NA,TRBJ2-7,TGTGCCAGCAGTCCCGGATGGGAAGACTACGAGCAGTACTTC,CASSPGWEDYEQYF
TRBV11-2,NA,TRBD1,TRBJ1-5,TGTGCCAGCAGCTTAGGTGCAGGGGGGAGCAATCAGCCCCAGCATTTT,CASSLGAGGSNQPQHF
TRBV23-1,NA,NA,TRBJ1-2,TGCGCCAGCGATCGGGGAGGGCGCAACTATGGCTACACCTTC,CASDRGGRNYGYTF
TRBV19,once,TRBD2,TRBJ2-1,TGTGCCAGTAGTATCGGAGCGGGGGGGCCCTACAATGAGCAGTTCTTC,CASSIGAGGPYNEQFF
TRBV11-1,once,NA,TRBJ1-5,TGTGCCAGCAGCTTAGGCCGACAGCAGCCCCAGCATTTT,CASSLGRQQPQHF
TRBV5-5,NA,NA,TRBJ1-5,TGTGCCAGCAGCGGGACGGGGGATGATCAGCCCCAGCATTTT,CASSGTGDDQPQHF
TRBV10-3,NA,NA,TRBJ1-1,TGTGCCATCAGTGAATTAGGCCGGCCGAACACTGAAGCTTTCTTT,CAISELGRPNTEAFF
TRBV29-1,NA,TRBD1,TRBJ1-5,TGCAGCGTCCGGGACAGTGGTAACAATCAGCCCCAGCATTTT,CSVRDSGNNQPQHF
TRBV24-1,NA,NA,TRBJ2-2,TGTGCCACCAGTGTTAGGGGGCGGGGGACCGGGGAGCTGTTTTTT,CATSVRGRGTGELFF
TRBV20-1,NA,TRBD1,TRBJ2-3,TGCAGTGCAAGTCGACAGGGGCGGGGAGATACGCAGTATTTT,CSASRQGRGDTQYF
TRBV19,NA,NA,TRBJ2-1,TGTGCCAGTAGTAAGCCCCTCAGCGGGTACAACAATGAGCAGTTCTTC,CASSKPLSGYNNEQFF
TRBV19,NA,NA,TRBJ2-2,TGTGCCAGTAGGGACAGCGCGAACACCGGGGAGCTGTTTTTT,CASRDSANTGELFF
TRBV9,NA,TRBD2,TRBJ2-5,TGTGCCAGCAGCGACCCTAGCGGGAGCTTACAAGAGACCCAGTACTTC,CASSDPSGSLQETQYF
TRBV2,NA,TRBD2,TRBJ2-7,TGTGCCAGCAGGGAGACTAGCGCGCTGAACGAGCAGTACTTC,CASRETSALNEQYF
TRBV27,NA,NA,TRBJ1-2,TGTGCCAGCAGCCGTGCTCAGGGCGGCTCATCGATGCGCAACTATGGCTACACCTTC,CASSRAQGGSSMRNYGYTF
TRBV5-1,once,NA,TRBJ2-5,TGCGCCAGCAGCTTGGGGGGACCAAAAGAGACCCAGTACTTC,CASSLGGPKETQYF
TRBV29-1,NA,TRBD1,TRBJ2-6,TGCAGCGTTCCGACAGGGGCGGGCTCTGGGGCCAACGTCCTGACTTTC,CSVPTGAGSGANVLTF
TRBV19,NA,NA,TRBJ1-1,TGTGCCAGTAGTTCCCTTGGCGTCGGCACTGAAGCTTTCTTT,CASSSLGVGTEAFF
TRBV7-2,NA,TRBD1,TRBJ2-2,TGTGCCAGCAGCTTCGGGACAGGGGGCGGTACCGGGGAGCTGTTTTTT,CASSFGTGGGTGELFF
TRBV7-9,NA,TRBD1,TRBJ1-3,TGTGCCAGCAGCTTCACGACAGGGGGCGGTGGAAACACCATATATTTT,CASSFTTGGGGNTIYF
TRBV10-2,NA,NA,TRBJ1-1,TGCGCCAGCACTGAGGCGCTGAACACTGAAGCTTTCTTT,CASTEALNTEAFF
TRBV7-7,NA,NA,TRBJ2-7,TGTGCCAGCAGCATCATCAGCCGAGACAGGAACTACTACGAGCAGTACTTC,CASSIISRDRNYYEQYF
TRBV7-2,NA,NA,TRBJ1-1,TGTGCCAGCAGCCCAGGCGGGACCAACACTGAAGCTTTCTTT,CASSPGGTNTEAFF
TRBV7-8,NA,NA,TRBJ1-3,TGTGCCAGCAGCTTCGTCACCTCTGGAAACACCATATATTTT,CASSFVTSGNTIYF
TRBV19,NA,NA,TRBJ2-1,TGTGCCAGTACAACGACGGGCCGGCCACGGTTAGGGAATGAGCAGTTCTTC,CASTTTGRPRLGNEQFF
TRBV28,few,TRBD1,TRBJ1-4,TGTGCCAGCAGCGTACAGGGGCCGGAAAAACTGTTTTTT,CASSVQGPEKLFF
TRBV27,NA,TRBD2,TRBJ2-7,TGTGCCAGCAGTCCCCGACAGGGGACTAGCGGGAGGGCTGGGGAGCAGTACTTC,CASSPRQGTSGRAGEQYF
TRBV11-1,once,NA,TRBJ1-1,TGTGCCAGCAGCTTAGTAAAGACGGACAACACTGAAGCTTTCTTT,CASSLVKTDNTEAFF
TRBV29-1,NA,NA,TRBJ2-7,TGCAGCGTTGAACCGCACACAGGGGAGCAGTACTTC,CSVEPHTGEQYF